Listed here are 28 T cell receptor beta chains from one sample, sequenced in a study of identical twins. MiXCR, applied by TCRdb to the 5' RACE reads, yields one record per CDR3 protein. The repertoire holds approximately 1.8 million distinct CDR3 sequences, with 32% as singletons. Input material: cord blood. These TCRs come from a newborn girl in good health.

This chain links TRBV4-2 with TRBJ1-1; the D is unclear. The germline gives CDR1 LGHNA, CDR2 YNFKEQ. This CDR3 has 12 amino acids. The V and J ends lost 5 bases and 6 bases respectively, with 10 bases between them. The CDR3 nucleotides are TGTGCCAGCAGCAGAGGAGTCGCTGAAGCTTTCTTT. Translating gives CASSRGVAEAFF.

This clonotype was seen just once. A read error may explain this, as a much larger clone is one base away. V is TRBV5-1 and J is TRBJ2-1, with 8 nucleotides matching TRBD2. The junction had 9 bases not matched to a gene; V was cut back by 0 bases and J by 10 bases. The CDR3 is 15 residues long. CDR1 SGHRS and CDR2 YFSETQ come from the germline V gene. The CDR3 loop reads CASSLGTSLSYEQFF. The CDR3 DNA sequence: TGCGCCAGCAGCTTGGGGACTAGCCTCTCCTACGAGCAGTTCTTC.

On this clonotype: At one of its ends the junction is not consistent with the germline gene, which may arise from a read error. In DNA, the CDR3 is TGTGCCAGCAGTTTGACTTGGGGGCCTGGGACCAACGTCCTGACTTTC. Encoded protein: CASSLTWGPGTNVLTF. The chain joins TRBV28 to TRBJ2-6, with a tentative D call TRBD1 (6 bases). CDR3 length: 16 amino acids. Germline V gene lookup returns CDR1 MDHEN and CDR2 SYDVKM. The full variable domain, with the rest looked up from reference TRBV28 and TRBJ2-6, is DVKVTQSSRYLVKRTGEKVFLECVQDMDHENMFWYRQDPGLGLRLIYFSYDVKMKEKGDIPEGYSVSREKKERFSLILESASTNQTSMYLCASSLTWGPGTNVLTFGAGSRLTVL.

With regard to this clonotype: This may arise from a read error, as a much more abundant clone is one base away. This chain's CDR3 is CASRAVNGYEQYF. The CDR3 DNA reads TGTGCCAGCAGGGCGGTAAATGGCTACGAGCAGTACTTC. The chain joins TRBV6-5 to TRBJ2-7; no clear D gene. This CDR3 contains 13 residues. V was pared by 6 bases and J by 3 bases, with 12 bases between. The germline gives CDR1 MNHEY, CDR2 SVGAGI.

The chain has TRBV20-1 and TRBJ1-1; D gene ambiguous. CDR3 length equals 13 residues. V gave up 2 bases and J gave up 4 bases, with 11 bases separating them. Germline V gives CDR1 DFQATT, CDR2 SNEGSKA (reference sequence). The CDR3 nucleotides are TGCAGTGCTAGAAGGGAGGGTGGCACTGAAGCTTTCTTT. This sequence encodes CSARREGGTEAFF.

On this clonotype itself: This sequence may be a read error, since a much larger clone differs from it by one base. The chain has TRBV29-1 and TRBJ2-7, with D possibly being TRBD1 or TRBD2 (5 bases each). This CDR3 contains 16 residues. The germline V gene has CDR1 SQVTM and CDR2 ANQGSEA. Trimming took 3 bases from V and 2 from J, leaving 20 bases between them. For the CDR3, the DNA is TGCAGCGTTGACGAGACAGAGGGTATTCCTCCCTACGAGCAGTACTTC. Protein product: CSVDETEGIPPYEQYF.

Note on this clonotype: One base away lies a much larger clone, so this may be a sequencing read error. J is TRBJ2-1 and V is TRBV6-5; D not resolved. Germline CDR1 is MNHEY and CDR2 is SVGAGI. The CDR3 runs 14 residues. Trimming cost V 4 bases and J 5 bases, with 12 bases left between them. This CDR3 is CASSCSYNNNEQFF. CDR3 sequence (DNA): TGTGCCAGCAGTTGCTCCTATAATAACAATGAGCAGTTCTTC.

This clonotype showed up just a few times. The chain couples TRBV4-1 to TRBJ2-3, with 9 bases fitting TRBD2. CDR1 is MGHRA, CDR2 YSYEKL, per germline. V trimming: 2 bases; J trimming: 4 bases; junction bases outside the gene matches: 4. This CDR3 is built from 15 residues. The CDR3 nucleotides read TGCGCCAGCAGCCAAATAGCGGGAGCCGCAGATACGCAGTATTTT. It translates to CASSQIAGAADTQYF.

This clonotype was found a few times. Written as DNA, the CDR3 is TGCAGTGCTAGGGGTAGAAGGGCTAGCACAGATACGCAGTATTTT. This codes for CSARGRRASTDTQYF. This chain links TRBV20-1 with TRBJ2-3; no clear D. The CDR3 is 15 residues long. Per germline, CDR1 DFQATT and CDR2 SNEGSKA (reference sequence). V was cut by 3 bases and J by 0 bases, with 13 bases left in between.

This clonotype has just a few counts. CDR3 amino acids: CASSRDMGNEQYF. CDR3 sequence (DNA): TGTGCCAGCAGCCGGGACATGGGGAACGAGCAGTACTTC. The gene calls are TRBV28 and TRBJ2-5; D perhaps matches TRBD1 (6 bases). The end of the DNA aligns better with TRBJ2-7, so the J call may be wrong. Germline assignment: CDR1 MDHEN and CDR2 SYDVKM. The CDR3 spans 13 residues.

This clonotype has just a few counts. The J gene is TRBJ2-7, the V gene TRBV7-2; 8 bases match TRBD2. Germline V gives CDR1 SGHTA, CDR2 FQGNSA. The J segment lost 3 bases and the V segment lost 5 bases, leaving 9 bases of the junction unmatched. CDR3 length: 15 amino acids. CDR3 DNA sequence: TGTGCCAGCAGCGCTAGCGGGTGGACCCACTACGAGCAGTACTTC. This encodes CASSASGWTHYEQYF.

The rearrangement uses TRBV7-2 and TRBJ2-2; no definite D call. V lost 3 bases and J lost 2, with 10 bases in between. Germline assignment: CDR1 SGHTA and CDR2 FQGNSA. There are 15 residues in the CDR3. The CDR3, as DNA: TGTGCCAGCAGCTTGGAGACTTTTAACACCGGGGAGCTGTTTTTT. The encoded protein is CASSLETFNTGELFF. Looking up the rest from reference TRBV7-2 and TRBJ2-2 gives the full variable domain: GAGVSQSPSNKVTEKGKDVELRCDPISGHTALYWYRQSLGQGLEFLIYFQGNSAPDKSGLPSDRFSAERTGGSVSTLTIQRTQQEDSAVYLCASSLETFNTGELFFGEGSRLTVL.

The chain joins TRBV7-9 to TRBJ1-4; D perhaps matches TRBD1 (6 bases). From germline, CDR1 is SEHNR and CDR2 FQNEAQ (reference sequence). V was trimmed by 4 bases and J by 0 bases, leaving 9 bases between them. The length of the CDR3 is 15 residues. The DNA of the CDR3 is TGTGCCAGCAGCTCGGGACACGCAACTAATGAAAAACTGTTTTTT. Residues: CASSSGHATNEKLFF.

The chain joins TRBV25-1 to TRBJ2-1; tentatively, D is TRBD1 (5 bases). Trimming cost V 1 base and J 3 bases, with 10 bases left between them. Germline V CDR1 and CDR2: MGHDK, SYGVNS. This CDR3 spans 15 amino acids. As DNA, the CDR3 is TGTGCCAGCAGTGAATGGGCGCAGGGCTACAATGAGCAGTTCTTC. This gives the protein CASSEWAQGYNEQFF.

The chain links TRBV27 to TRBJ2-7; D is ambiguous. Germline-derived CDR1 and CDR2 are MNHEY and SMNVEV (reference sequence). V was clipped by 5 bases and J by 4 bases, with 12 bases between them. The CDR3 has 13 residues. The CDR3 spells CASSLKDPYEQYF. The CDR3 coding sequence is TGTGCCAGCAGTCTAAAGGACCCATACGAGCAGTACTTC.

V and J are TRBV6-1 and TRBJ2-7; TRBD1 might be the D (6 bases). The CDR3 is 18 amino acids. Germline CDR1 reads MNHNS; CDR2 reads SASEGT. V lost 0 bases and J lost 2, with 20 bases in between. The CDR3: CASSEAPMGARSTYEQYF. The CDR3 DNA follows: TGTGCCAGCAGTGAAGCGCCAATGGGGGCCCGCTCAACCTACGAGCAGTACTTC.

CDR3 loop: CASSYSVLGELFF. The CDR3 DNA follows: TGTGCCAGCAGTTACTCGGTTTTAGGGGAGCTGTTTTTT. The chain carries TRBV6-6 and TRBJ2-2; D remains unclear. CDR3 size: 13 residues. Germline CDR1 is MNHNY and CDR2 is SVGAGI (reference sequence). Trimming stripped 0 bases from V and 8 bases from J, with 7 bases between.

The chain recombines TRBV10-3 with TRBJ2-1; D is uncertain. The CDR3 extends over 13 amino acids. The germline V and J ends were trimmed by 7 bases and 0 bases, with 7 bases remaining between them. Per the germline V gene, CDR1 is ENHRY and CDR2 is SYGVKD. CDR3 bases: TGTGCCATCAAAGGCTACTCCTACAATGAGCAGTTCTTC. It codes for CAIKGYSYNEQFF.

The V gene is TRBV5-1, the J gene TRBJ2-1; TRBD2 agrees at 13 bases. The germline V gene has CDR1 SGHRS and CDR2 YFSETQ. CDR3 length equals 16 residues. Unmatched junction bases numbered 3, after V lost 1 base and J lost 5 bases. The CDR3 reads CASSLTSGRANNEQFF. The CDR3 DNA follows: TGCGCCAGCAGCTTGACTAGCGGGAGGGCCAACAATGAGCAGTTCTTC. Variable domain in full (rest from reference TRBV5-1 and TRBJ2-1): KAGVTQTPRYLIKTRGQQVTLSCSPISGHRSVSWYQQTPGQGLQFLFEYFSETQRNKGNFPGRFSGRQFSNSRSEMNVSTLELGDSALYLCASSLTSGRANNEQFFGPGTRLTVL.

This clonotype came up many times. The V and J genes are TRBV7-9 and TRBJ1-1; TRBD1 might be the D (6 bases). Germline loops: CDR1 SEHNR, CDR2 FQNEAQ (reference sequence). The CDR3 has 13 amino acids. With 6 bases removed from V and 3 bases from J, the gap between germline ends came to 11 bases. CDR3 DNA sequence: TGTGCCAGCAGTTTTTCAGGGGACACTGAAGCTTTCTTT. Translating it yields CASSFSGDTEAFF.

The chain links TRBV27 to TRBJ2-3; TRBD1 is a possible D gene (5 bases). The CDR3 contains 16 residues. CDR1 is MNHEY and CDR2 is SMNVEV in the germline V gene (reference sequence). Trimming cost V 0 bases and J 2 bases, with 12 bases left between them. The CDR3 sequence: CASSLSSRQYTDTQYF. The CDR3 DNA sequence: TGTGCCAGCAGTTTATCGTCGAGACAGTACACAGATACGCAGTATTTT.

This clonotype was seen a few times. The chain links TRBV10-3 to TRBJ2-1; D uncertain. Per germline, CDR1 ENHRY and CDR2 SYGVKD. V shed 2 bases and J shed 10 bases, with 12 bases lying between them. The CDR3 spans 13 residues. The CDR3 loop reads CAISEPLPPEQFF. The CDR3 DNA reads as TGTGCCATCAGTGAGCCTCTACCCCCCGAGCAGTTCTTC.

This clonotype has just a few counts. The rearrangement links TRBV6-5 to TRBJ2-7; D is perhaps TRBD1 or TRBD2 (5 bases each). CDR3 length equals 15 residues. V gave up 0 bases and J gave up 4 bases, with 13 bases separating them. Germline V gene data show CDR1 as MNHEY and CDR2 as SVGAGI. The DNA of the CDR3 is TGTGCCAGCAGTTACTCCCGCAGGGACGGTTACGAGCAGTACTTC. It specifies CASSYSRRDGYEQYF.

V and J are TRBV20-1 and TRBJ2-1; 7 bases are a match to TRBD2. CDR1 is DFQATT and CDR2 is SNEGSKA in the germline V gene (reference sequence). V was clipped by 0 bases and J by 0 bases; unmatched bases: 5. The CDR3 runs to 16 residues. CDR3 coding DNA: TGCAGTGCTAGAGATTTCGGGAGGAGCTCCTACAATGAGCAGTTCTTC. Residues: CSARDFGRSSYNEQFF.

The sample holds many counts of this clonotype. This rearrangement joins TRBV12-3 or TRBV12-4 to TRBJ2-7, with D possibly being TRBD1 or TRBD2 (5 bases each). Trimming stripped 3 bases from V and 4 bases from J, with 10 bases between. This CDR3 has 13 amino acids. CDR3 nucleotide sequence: TGTGCCAGCAGTTTCGAGGGGCATTACGAGCAGTACTTC. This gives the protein CASSFEGHYEQYF.

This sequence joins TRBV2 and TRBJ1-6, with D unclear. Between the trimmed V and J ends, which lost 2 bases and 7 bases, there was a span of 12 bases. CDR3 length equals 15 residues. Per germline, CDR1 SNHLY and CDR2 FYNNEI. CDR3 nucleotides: TGTGCCAGCAGTGAAACCCCCCGGGTGAATTCACCCCTCCACTTT. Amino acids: CASSETPRVNSPLHF.

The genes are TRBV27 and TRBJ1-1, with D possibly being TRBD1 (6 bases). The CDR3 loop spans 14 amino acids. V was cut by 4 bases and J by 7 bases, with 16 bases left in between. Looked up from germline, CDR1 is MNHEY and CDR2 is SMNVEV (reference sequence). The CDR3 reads CASSSGGLSFEAFF. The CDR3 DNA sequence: TGTGCCAGCAGTTCGGGGGGGCTCTCCTTTGAAGCTTTCTTT.

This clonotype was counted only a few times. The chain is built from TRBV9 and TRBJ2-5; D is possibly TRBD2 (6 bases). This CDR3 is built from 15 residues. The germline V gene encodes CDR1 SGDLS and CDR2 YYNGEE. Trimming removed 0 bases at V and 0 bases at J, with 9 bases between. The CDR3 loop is CASSVVEGYQETQYF. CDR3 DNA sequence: TGTGCCAGCAGCGTAGTGGAGGGGTACCAAGAGACCCAGTACTTC.